Shown below are 12 T cell receptor beta chains from a single sample sequenced in a study of cytomegalovirus exposure and HLA in healthy donors. Primers for the PCR totalled 60 Vbeta and 13 Jbeta. Measured with immunoSEQ multiplex PCR; TCRdb has only the in-frame clones, and not every one. In the table there are over 150,000 clones, about 76% of which are singletons. Sequenced sample: PBMCs. Receptors were obtained from a male donor in good health and CMV-seropositive.

This chain joins TRBV9 and TRBJ1-1, with 8 positions matching TRBD1. From germline, CDR1 is SGDLS and CDR2 YYNGEE. The junction had 5 bases not matched to a gene; V was cut back by 3 bases and J by 1 base. The CDR3 spans 15 residues. The CDR3 bases are TGTGCCAGCAGCGGTGGACAGGGAGCGAACACTGAAGCTTTCTTT. Protein sequence: CASSGGQGANTEAFF. Variable domain in full (rest from reference TRBV9 and TRBJ1-1): DSGVTQTPKHLITATGQRVTLRCSPRSGDLSVYWYQQSLDQGLQFLIQYYNGEERAKGNILERFSAQQFPDLHSELNLSSLELGDSALYFCASSGGQGANTEAFFGQGTRLTVV.

Only a few counts were recorded for this clone. The CDR3 nucleotides read TGTGCCAGCATTCCTGGACAGCTGAATCAGCCCCAGCATTTT. It specifies CASIPGQLNQPQHF. This chain uses TRBV6-1 with TRBJ1-5; maybe TRBD1 (6 bases). The CDR3 spans 14 residues. Deletions cut 7 bases from V and 4 bases from J, with 14 bases between. Per germline, CDR1 MNHNS and CDR2 SASEGT.

The V and J genes are TRBV9 and TRBJ1-2; a weak D match, TRBD1 (6 bases). In germline, CDR1 is SGDLS, CDR2 YYNGEE. V dropped 5 bases and J dropped 3 bases, with 11 bases sitting between them. The length of the CDR3 is 13 residues. The CDR3 loop is CASRGAWDYGYTF. The DNA for the CDR3 is TGTGCCAGCAGGGGGGCTTGGGACTATGGCTACACCTTC. Full variable domain (remainder filled in from reference TRBV9 and TRBJ1-2): DSGVTQTPKHLITATGQRVTLRCSPRSGDLSVYWYQQSLDQGLQFLIQYYNGEERAKGNILERFSAQQFPDLHSELNLSSLELGDSALYFCASRGAWDYGYTFGSGTRLTVV.

This rearrangement joins TRBV7-6 to TRBJ2-7; D is undetermined. This CDR3 is built from 16 residues. Between the trimmed V and J ends, which lost 1 base and 0 bases, there was a span of 13 bases. Germline CDR1 SGHVS, CDR2 FNYEAQ. As DNA, the CDR3 is TGTGCCAGCAGCTTAGAGGTTCGGGTTAGCTCCTACGAGCAGTACTTC. It encodes CASSLEVRVSSYEQYF.

This rearrangement joins TRBV5-1 to TRBJ2-5; no firm D call. This CDR3 region has 14 residues. Per germline, CDR1 SGHRS and CDR2 YFSETQ. V lost 1 base and J 2 bases, leaving 9 bases between the germline ends. CDR3 nucleotide sequence: TGCGCCAGCAGCTTGTGGCTCCTTCAAGAGACCCAGTACTTC. Its translation is CASSLWLLQETQYF.

The V call is TRBV7-9, the J call TRBJ2-3; the D is unclear. Germline V gene data show CDR1 as SEHNR and CDR2 as FQNEAQ (reference sequence). The CDR3 length is 14 residues. The V end lost 0 bases, the J end lost 0 bases, and 4 bases lay between the germline ends. CDR3 residues: CASSLATSTDTQYF. CDR3 bases: TGTGCCAGCAGCTTAGCTACTAGCACAGATACGCAGTATTTT.

The chain is built from TRBV12-5 and TRBJ2-7; the match to TRBD1 covers 7 bases. The trim removed 1 base at V and 6 bases at J, leaving 9 bases unmatched. This CDR3 has 15 amino acids. CDR1 is LGHNT and CDR2 is FRNRAP in the germline V gene. CDR3 coding DNA: TGTGCTAGTGGTTTGGGGACTGACAGGGCAGGCGAGCAGTACTTC. Protein product: CASGLGTDRAGEQYF.

As regards this clone: No DNA is shown, since the ends of the CDR3 on it are uncertain; the CDR3 is the one TCRdb lists. This rearrangement joins TRBV14 to TRBJ1-1. With termini counted, the CDR3 has 13 amino acids. Germline V gives CDR1 SGHDN, CDR2 FVKESK. This chain's CDR3 is CASSGLRAGGAFF.

This clone appeared a few times. This CDR3 is CATATGNTEAFF. The CDR3 DNA sequence: TGTGCCACCGCGACAGGGAACACTGAAGCTTTCTTT. This sequence joins TRBV15 and TRBJ1-1, with D maybe TRBD1 (6 bases). CDR1 LNHNV and CDR2 YYDKDF come from the germline V gene (reference sequence). The length of the CDR3 is 12 residues. V was pared by 8 bases and J by 1 base, with 8 bases between.

The gene calls are TRBV19 and TRBJ2-7; maybe TRBD1 (7 bases). Germline assignment: CDR1 LNHDA and CDR2 SQIVND (reference sequence). With 5 bases removed from V and 0 bases from J, the gap between germline ends came to 23 bases. The CDR3 consists of 18 residues. Written as DNA, the CDR3 is TGTGCCAGTAGTGCGGGACAGCCAGGGTCGGCCAGCTCCTACGAGCAGTACTTC. It translates to CASSAGQPGSASSYEQYF.

This sequence joins TRBV30 and TRBJ2-2; maybe TRBD2 (6 bases). V lost 5 bases, J lost 2 bases, and 6 bases lay in between. This CDR3 spans 12 amino acids. Germline loops: CDR1 GTSNPN, CDR2 SVGIG (reference sequence). CDR3 protein: CAWGTNTGELFF. CDR3 DNA sequence: TGTGCCTGGGGGACTAACACCGGGGAGCTGTTTTTT.

The chain couples TRBV4-3 to TRBJ2-1, with D maybe TRBD2 (6 bases). V was pared by 2 bases and J by 1 base, with 9 bases between. This CDR3 has 15 residues. Germline CDR1 reads LGHNA; CDR2 reads YSLEER. The CDR3, as DNA: TGCGCCAGCAGCCAAAGGAGGGGTTCCTACAATGAGCAGTTCTTC. It codes for CASSQRRGSYNEQFF.